This T cell receptor (beta chain) emerged from a study of T-cell reconstitution after alpha-beta-depleted transplantation in children. Study results and limitations: T-cell numbers and diversity one year post-transplant derived largely from freshly generated T cells. Expanded graft clones, several hundred of them, were reportedly the source of alpha-beta T cells about two months after transplant. Some patients' high day-60 TCRbeta diversity was attributed to recipient cells surviving conditioning.

This clonotype was counted at least ten times. Its specificity is not known. The TCRbeta library incorporated unique molecular identifiers. TCRdb analysed the PCR reads with MiXCR anew, one entry per CDR3 protein. The data show about 70,000 distinct CDR3 sequences, 9.5% to 13% seen once. V shed 1 base and J 7 bases; nucleotides not matched to a gene: 8. The germline V gene encodes CDR1 MGHRA and CDR2 YSYEKL. The CDR3 consists of 16 residues. The chain couples TRBV4-1 to TRBJ2-1; TRBD2 aligns across 9 bases. The clonotype was recovered from a boy between 10 and 17 years old with acute myeloid leukemia, due to receive a stem cell transplant. Sequenced here: PBMCs, sampled before TCRalphabeta/CD19-depleted stem cell transplant. The DNA of the CDR3 is TGCGCCAGCAGCCAAGCAGTGGCGGGGGGGGTTAATGAGCAGTTCTTC. Its protein product is CASSQAVAGGVNEQFF.